The rows below give T cell receptor beta chains drawn from one sample of a study of PD-1 blockade in classical Hodgkin lymphoma. Sequencing was performed with immunoSEQ multiplex PCR; in TCRdb, only in-frame clones are kept and a portion is missing. The data contain about 27,000 clones, almost 90% of them singletons. The sample was CD8+ T cells from blood, taken at baseline. The receptors come from a human donor with classical Hodgkin lymphoma. Both conserved end residues are part of each CDR3. D genes are given only for firm matches. Not all rows give a size; the values are once, few, many and, for expanded clones, a class.

size,V,J,D,DNA,CDR3
-,TRBV7-6,TRBJ2-1,-,TGTGCCAGCACCCTGGGATCTGGCTACAATGAGCAGTTCTTC,CASTLGSGYNEQFF
-,TRBV7-8,TRBJ1-1,-,TGTGCCAGCAGCTTTGGGACTTGGGCTTTCTTT,CASSFGTWAFF
-,TRBV7-9,TRBJ2-7,TRBD1,TGTGCCAGCAGCTCCCGGGACAGGGCATACGAGCAGTACTTC,CASSSRDRAYEQYF
few,TRBV11-3,TRBJ2-7,-,TGTGCCAGCAGCTTAGGCACAGGGTCCGAGCAGTACTTC,CASSLGTGSEQYF
few,TRBV2,TRBJ1-2,-,TGTGCCAGCACCGAAAGGGGATACTATGGCTACACCTTC,CASTERGYYGYTF
-,TRBV5-1,TRBJ2-7,TRBD1,TGCGCCAGCAGCTGGGGACAGGGTTACGAGCAGTACTTC,CASSWGQGYEQYF
-,TRBV6-5,TRBJ1-1,-,TGTGCCAGCAGTTACGGTTGGAACACTGAAGCTTTCTTT,CASSYGWNTEAFF
-,TRBV9,TRBJ1-2,-,TGTGCCAGCAGCGGAGCGGGTCCGGACAGAAGTAACTATGGCTACACCTTC,CASSGAGPDRSNYGYTF
few,TRBV7-8,TRBJ2-1,-,TGTGCCAGCAGCCCGGTCGGTGGTGAGCAGTTCTTC,CASSPVGGEQFF
-,TRBV5-1,TRBJ2-5,-,TGCGCCAGCAGCTTGAGGGGTGAGGTAGCCCTGGGACGGGGTTTCCAAGAGACCCAGTACTTC,CASSLRGEVALGRGFQETQYF
-,TRBV30,TRBJ2-3,TRBD2,TGTGCCTGGAGTGTAGGACTAGTTAGCACAGATACGCAGTATTTT,CAWSVGLVSTDTQYF
-,TRBV5-8,TRBJ2-7,-,TGTGCCAGCTCCTACGCGGAGGGGAAATACGAGCAGTACTTC,CASSYAEGKYEQYF
-,TRBV19,TRBJ1-1,-,TGTGCCAGTATGACCAAGAGTGGAGGGGTAAGGAACACTGAAGCTTTCTTT,CASMTKSGGVRNTEAFF
-,TRBV19,TRBJ2-1,TRBD1,TGTGCCAGTAGTATCTCAGGGGGCAATGAGCAGTTCTTC,CASSISGGNEQFF
-,TRBV7-9,TRBJ1-2,TRBD1,TGTGCCAGCAGCCCTCCGGACAGGGAACATGGCTACACCTTC,CASSPPDREHGYTF
-,TRBV6-5,TRBJ1-2,TRBD1,TGTGCCAGCAGGACGGGGGACAGGGGCAACTATGGCTACACCTTC,CASRTGDRGNYGYTF